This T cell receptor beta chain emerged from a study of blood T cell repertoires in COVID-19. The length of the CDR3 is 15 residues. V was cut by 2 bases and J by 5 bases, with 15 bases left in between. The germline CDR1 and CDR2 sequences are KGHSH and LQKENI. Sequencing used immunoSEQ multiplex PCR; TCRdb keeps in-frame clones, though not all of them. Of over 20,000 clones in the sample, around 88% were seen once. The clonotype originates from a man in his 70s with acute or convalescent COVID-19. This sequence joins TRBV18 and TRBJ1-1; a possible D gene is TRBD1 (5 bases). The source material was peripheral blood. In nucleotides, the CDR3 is TGTGCCAGCTCACCAACCGGTGGGGGGTGGACTGAAGCTTTCTTT. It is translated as CASSPTGGGWTEAFF.